One and the same sample provided the 25 T cell receptor gamma chains below, sequenced in a study of γδ T cells in repeated Plasmodium falciparum infection. Vgamma9/Vdelta2+ and Vdelta2-negative gammadelta T cells were flow-sorted from PBMC for bulk sequencing. TCRdb re-called clones from the multiplex PCR reads using CATT. The data show about 14,000 gamma-chain clones, roughly 1.7% seen once. Sequencing was done on a sample of gamma-delta T cells from blood. The origin of the receptors is a pool of human donors (malaria-infected and uninfected, not separated).

This clone was seen repeatedly, ten times or more. A read error is likely here: a far larger clone is one base away. The sample carries other DNA sequences with the same CDR3. The V gene is given as TRGV3, and no J gene call is available. From germline, CDR1 is VTNTFY and CDR2 YDVSTARD (reference sequence). This CDR3 has 13 amino acids. DNA for the CDR3: TGTGCCACCTGGGACAGGCGGGGTTATAAGAAGCTCTTT. Translation: CATWDRRGYKKLF.

This clone was recorded many times. The protein held in TCRdb is that of a much larger clone and does not match this DNA's translation at residue 8, likely because of a read error; the protein shown is translated from the DNA. The chain carries TRGV9 and TRGJ1 or TRGJ2. In the absence of a J gene in TCRdb, the DNA was matched to germline to assign it here. From germline, CDR1 is GITISATS and CDR2 ISYDGTV (reference sequence). The CDR3 sequence is 16 residues long. V lost 2 bases to trimming and J lost 5 bases; unmatched junction nucleotides: 15. CDR3 DNA: TGTGCCTTGTGGGAGGGTATCCCCCCCGAACATTATAAGAAACTCTTT. Residues: CALWEGIPPEHYKKLF.

This clone has just a few counts. A far larger clone is a single base away, which makes a read error likely. Other DNA sequences of this sample code for an identical CDR3. The rearrangement joins TRGV9 to TRGJ1 or TRGJ2. The CDR3 has 15 residues. The germline V gene encodes CDR1 GITISATS and CDR2 ISYDGTV (reference sequence). The CDR3 nucleotides read TGTGCCTTGTGGGAGGGAAAACTGAATTATTATAAGAAACTCTTC. Its protein product is CALWEGKLNYYKKLF.

This clone was seen ten or more times. The protein given by TCRdb reflects a much larger clone and differs at residue 8 from this DNA's translation, likely from a read error; the protein shown is the DNA's translation. CDR3 protein: CALWEVPGGYKKLF. CDR3 coding DNA: TGTGCCTTGTGGGAGGTGCCCGGGGGCTATAAGAAACTCTTT. The V gene is TRGV9, the J gene TRGJ1 or TRGJ2. The J gene was not available in TCRdb and was assigned here by matching the DNA to germline segments. CDR3 length: 14 residues. Germline lookup yields CDR1 GITISATS and CDR2 ISYDGTV (reference sequence). V dropped 0 bases and J dropped 7; count of bases not matched to a gene: 9.

There are a few counts of this clone. The protein TCRdb lists belongs to a much larger clone and differs from this DNA's translation at residue 4, which points to a read error; the protein shown is made from the DNA. V usage is TRGV9 and J usage is TRGJ1 or TRGJ2. The J gene, absent from TCRdb, was called here by matching the DNA to germline. CDR3 length equals 13 residues. Germline CDR1 and CDR2: GITISATS and ISYDGTV (reference sequence). CDR3 nucleotides: TGTGCCTTGGGGGAGGTCTTTTGGGATAAGAAACTCTTT. It is translated as CALGEVFWDKKLF.

The table lists this clone with many counts. TCRdb shows a much larger clone's protein in place of this DNA's translation, and the two differ at residue 10, likely through a read error; the protein shown is translated from the DNA. This sequence joins TRGV9 and TRGJ1 or TRGJ2. The germline V gene has CDR1 GITISATS and CDR2 ISYDGTV (reference sequence). This CDR3 spans 15 amino acids. CDR3 DNA: TGTGCCTTGTACCTTTATTCTTCGAATAATTATAAGAAACTCTTT. It translates to CALYLYSSNNYKKLF.

This clone was recorded many times. TCRdb pairs this DNA with a much larger clone's protein that differs at residue 13, likely a read error; the protein shown was translated from the DNA. The V gene was identified as TRGV2, while no J gene was called. The CDR3 is made up of 15 amino acids. CDR1 is EGSNGY and CDR2 is YDSYNSKV in the germline V gene. The CDR3 loop is CATWDGPGPDYKRLF. The CDR3 coding sequence is TGTGCCACCTGGGACGGGCCAGGTCCGGATTATAAGAGACTCTTT.

Worth noting for this clone: This sequence is one base from a far larger clone and is likely a read error. This sample also contains other DNA sequences that code for the same CDR3. V is TRGV9 and J is TRGJ1 or TRGJ2. No J gene was available from TCRdb, and it was assigned here by a germline match of the DNA. With 3 bases clipped from V and 10 bases from J, the junction kept 6 bases outside the gene matches. Per germline, CDR1 GITISATS and CDR2 ISYDGTV (reference sequence). The CDR3 has 11 amino acids. This CDR3 is CALWELYKKLF. The CDR3 coding sequence is TGTGCCTTGTGGGAGTTATACAAGAAACTCTTT.

Details on this clone: TCRdb has a much larger clone's protein, which differs at residue 7 from the translation of this DNA, likely because of a read error; what is shown is the protein translated from the DNA. The chain employs TRGV9 and TRGJ1 or TRGJ2. The J gene, not given by TCRdb, was assigned here from a germline match of the nucleotide sequence. The CDR3 is 11 residues long. V shed 5 bases and J 9 bases; nucleotides not matched to a gene: 7. Germline V gene data show CDR1 as GITISATS and CDR2 as ISYDGTV (reference sequence). The CDR3 nucleotides are TGTGCCTTGTGGGTATCTTGTAAGAAACTCTTT. It encodes CALWVSCKKLF.

This clone was recorded many times. The amino acid sequence in TCRdb belongs to a much larger clone and departs from this DNA's translation at residue 11, likely a sequencing read error; the sequence shown is translated from the DNA. The J gene was not called, though the V gene is TRGV2. This CDR3 spans 13 amino acids. From germline, CDR1 is EGSNGY and CDR2 YDSYNSKV. The DNA for the CDR3 is TGTGCCACCTGGGACGGGCCTCGCCATAAGAGACTCTTT. As protein: CATWDGPRHKRLF.

Turning to this clone: For this DNA, TCRdb reports the protein of a much larger clone, which diverges at residue 11, most likely from a read error; the protein presented here is translated directly from the DNA. This specimen includes other DNA sequences encoding the same CDR3. The J gene is TRGJP2, the V gene TRGV3. TCRdb carries no J gene annotation; the J gene was assigned here by matching the DNA with germline. V lost 0 bases, J lost 5 bases, and 15 bases stayed unmatched. The germline V gene encodes CDR1 VTNTFY and CDR2 YDVSTARD (reference sequence). This CDR3 is 18 amino acids long. Written as DNA, the CDR3 is TGTGCCACCTGGGACAGGCCATTAGGCCCCCGGAGTGATTGGATCAAGACGTTT. This encodes CATWDRPLGPRSDWIKTF.

About this clone: The protein given by TCRdb reflects a much larger clone and differs at residue 8 from this DNA's translation, likely from a read error; the protein shown is the DNA's translation. The V call is TRGV4, the J call TRGJ1 or TRGJ2. No J gene was available from TCRdb, and it was assigned here by a germline match of the DNA. Germline CDR1 and CDR2: EGSTGY and YDSYTSSV. J was trimmed by 12 bases and V by 0 bases; bases with no gene match: 11. The CDR3 sequence is 13 residues long. The CDR3 protein is CATWDGPPWPKLF. CDR3 DNA: TGTGCCACCTGGGATGGGCCTCCGTGGCCGAAACTCTTT.

Concerning this clone itself: A far bigger clonotype differs at one base, so this is likely a read error. Other DNA sequences within the sample encode an identical CDR3. The chain carries TRGV9 and TRGJ1 or TRGJ2. No J segment appears in TCRdb, so it was assigned here by matching the sequence to germline. The CDR3 runs 15 residues. Trimming removed 0 bases from V and 3 bases from J; junction bases left unmatched: 8. Germline V gene lookup returns CDR1 GITISATS and CDR2 ISYDGTV (reference sequence). The CDR3 sequence: CALWEVHPGYYKKLF. The CDR3 DNA reads TGTGCCTTGTGGGAGGTGCACCCGGGTTATTATAAGAAACTCTTT.

This clone was seen only a few times. This DNA's translation and the protein TCRdb lists, from a much larger clone, do not match at residue 9, likely due to a read error; the protein shown is translated from the DNA. The chain combines TRGV9 with TRGJ1 or TRGJ2. Assignment of the J gene here rests on matching the DNA to germline, because TCRdb gives none. Germline CDR1 and CDR2: GITISATS and ISYDGTV (reference sequence). CDR3 length: 15 amino acids. V trimming: 0 bases; J trimming: 2 bases; junction bases outside the gene matches: 7. The CDR3 region has the DNA TGTGCCTTGTGGGAGGTGCCCAAGGATTATTATAAGAAACTCTTT. Protein sequence: CALWEVPKDYYKKLF.

To note about this clone: TCRdb's protein for this DNA is that of a much larger clone and differs from the translation at residue 9, likely a read error; the protein shown is the DNA translation. The chain recombines TRGV9 with TRGJ1 or TRGJ2. Here the J gene came from matching the DNA to germline, since TCRdb omits it. The length of the CDR3 is 13 residues. Germline V gives CDR1 GITISATS, CDR2 ISYDGTV (reference sequence). CDR3 protein: CALCRPNYNKKLF. The CDR3 coding sequence is TGTGCCTTGTGTCGACCGAATTATAATAAGAAACTCTTT.

A few counts support this clone. It differs at one base from a far larger clone, so likely a read error. The sample contains more than one DNA sequence encoding this CDR3. This chain links TRGV9 with TRGJP. No J gene was available from TCRdb, and it was assigned here by a germline match of the DNA. Germline CDR1 reads GITISATS; CDR2 reads ISYDGTV (reference sequence). This CDR3 region has 17 residues. Losses at the gene ends were 0 bases for V and 8 bases for J; bases not matched to a gene: 7. In DNA form, the CDR3 reads TGTGCCTTGTGGGAGGTGAAAGCCAAGTTGGGCAAAAAAATCAAGGTATTT. Residues: CALWEVKAKLGKKIKVF.

This clone came up many times. It differs at one base from a far larger clone, so likely a read error. Other nucleotide sequences from this sample produce the same CDR3. V gene TRGV9 combines with J gene TRGJ1 or TRGJ2. Per the germline V gene, CDR1 is GITISATS and CDR2 is ISYDGTV (reference sequence). This CDR3 has 14 residues. The CDR3 nucleotides read TGTGCCTTGTGGGAGGTGCACCTATATTATAAGAAACTCTTC. It encodes CALWEVHLYYKKLF.

This clone has at least ten counts. TCRdb shows a much larger clone's protein in place of this DNA's translation, and the two differ at residue 16, likely through a read error; the protein shown is translated from the DNA. The V gene is TRGV9, the J gene TRGJP. Because TCRdb records no J gene, it was assigned here through a match of the DNA to germline. Germline V CDR1 and CDR2: GITISATS, ISYDGTV (reference sequence). CDR3 length equals 20 residues. CDR3 region: CALWEVEQWGKKLGKEIKVF. The CDR3 DNA sequence: TGTGCCTTGTGGGAGGTGGAGCAATGGGGCAAAAAGTTGGGCAAAGAAATCAAGGTATTT.

This clone was observed a handful of times. This likely reflects a read error, since a far larger clone is one base away. The chain recombines TRGV9 with TRGJ1 or TRGJ2. No J gene was available from TCRdb, and it was assigned here by a germline match of the DNA. The CDR3 consists of 13 residues. Germline V CDR1 and CDR2: GITISATS, ISYDGTV (reference sequence). The CDR3 region has the DNA TGCGCCTTGTGGGATTTGCGTTATTATAAGAAACTCTTT. Its translation is CALWDLRYYKKLF.

Points on this clone: This is likely an artifact of a read error, given a far larger clone one base away. Within the sample, other DNA sequences also encode this same CDR3. CDR3 nucleotides: TGCGCCACCTGGGATGGGCGATCGAAACTCTTT. This gives the protein CATWDGRSKLF. The chain combines TRGV4 with TRGJ1 or TRGJ2. The length of the CDR3 is 11 residues. Germline CDR1 reads EGSTGY; CDR2 reads YDSYTSSV.

This clone was detected many times. With a far larger clone one base away, a read error is the likely cause. Other nucleotide sequences from this sample produce the same CDR3. The chain links TRGV4 to TRGJ1 or TRGJ2. Here the J gene came from matching the DNA to germline, since TCRdb omits it. Trimming at V came to 1 base and at J to 1 base, leaving 10 bases not matched to a gene. Germline CDR1 and CDR2: EGSTGY and YDSYTSSV. The CDR3 runs 16 residues. The CDR3 region is CATWDGFPLNYYKKLF. For the CDR3, the DNA is TGTGCCACCTGGGATGGATTTCCTCTTAATTATTATAAGAAACTCTTT.

Of note for this clone: TCRdb attributes to this sequence the protein of a much larger clone, which differs from the DNA translation at residue 9; a read error is likely, and the protein displayed is translated from the DNA. The chain carries TRGV9 and TRGJ1 or TRGJ2. TCRdb leaves out the J gene; it was filled in here by matching the DNA to germline. The germline V gene has CDR1 GITISATS and CDR2 ISYDGTV (reference sequence). The CDR3 sequence is 13 residues long. CDR3 sequence: CALWEGHYCKKLF. CDR3 coding DNA: TGTGCCTTGTGGGAGGGTCATTATTGTAAGAAACTCTTT.

Turning to this clone: The protein TCRdb gives is from a much larger clone and does not agree with this DNA's translation at residues 13 and 15, likely a read error; the protein shown here comes from the DNA. The chain uses TRGV9 and TRGJP. The J gene, left out of TCRdb, was set here by checking the DNA against germline. The germline V gene encodes CDR1 GITISATS and CDR2 ISYDGTV (reference sequence). The CDR3 loop spans 18 amino acids. CDR3 DNA sequence: TGTGCCTTGTGGCAGGTGAGCCGGCAAGAGTTGGGCGAAAAAACCAAGGTATTT. Encoded protein: CALWQVSRQELGEKTKVF.

There are many counts of this clone. The V gene is TRGV9, the J gene TRGJP. Matching the DNA to germline supplied the J gene, which TCRdb does not give. The CDR3 totals 17 residues. V shed 0 bases, J shed 4 bases, and the junction held 3 bases outside the gene matches. The germline gives CDR1 GITISATS, CDR2 ISYDGTV (reference sequence). The CDR3 nucleotides are TGTGCCTTGTGGGAGGTGGTCCAAGAGTTGGGCAAAAAAATCAAGGTATTT. Protein sequence: CALWEVVQELGKKIKVF.

This clone was seen a few times. Since a far larger clone is one base different, this is likely a read error. Other DNA sequences in this specimen translate into the identical CDR3. The J gene is TRGJP, the V gene TRGV9. Because TCRdb records no J gene, it was assigned here through a match of the DNA to germline. This CDR3 region has 16 residues. Germline V gene lookup returns CDR1 GITISATS and CDR2 ISYDGTV (reference sequence). The chain's CDR3 is CALWEIKELGKKIKVF. The CDR3 region has the DNA TGTGCCTTGTGGGAGATAAAAGAGTTGGGCAAAAAGATCAAGGTATTT.